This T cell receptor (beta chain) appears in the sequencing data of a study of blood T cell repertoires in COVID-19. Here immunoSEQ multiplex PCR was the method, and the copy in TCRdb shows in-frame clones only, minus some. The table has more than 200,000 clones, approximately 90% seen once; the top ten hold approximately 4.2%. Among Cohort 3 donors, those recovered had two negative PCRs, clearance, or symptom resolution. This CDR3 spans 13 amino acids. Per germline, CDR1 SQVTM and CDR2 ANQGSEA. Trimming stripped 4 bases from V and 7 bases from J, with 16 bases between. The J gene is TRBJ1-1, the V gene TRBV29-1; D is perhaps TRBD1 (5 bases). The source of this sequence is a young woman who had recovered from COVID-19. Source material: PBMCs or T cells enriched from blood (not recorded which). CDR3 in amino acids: CSVVQAGGGEAFF. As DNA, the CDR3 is TGCAGCGTTGTGCAGGCGGGGGGTGGTGAAGCTTTCTTT. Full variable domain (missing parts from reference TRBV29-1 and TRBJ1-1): SAVISQKPSRDICQRGTSLTIQCQVDSQVTMMFWYRQQPGQSLTLIATANQGSEATYESGFVIDKFPISRPNLTFSTLTVSNMSPEDSSIYLCSVVQAGGGEAFFGQGTRLTVV.